This T cell receptor (beta chain) was sequenced during a study of T cell responses to AZD1222 COVID-19 vaccine. The study's findings and limits: Mostly white British, mostly female donors; authors suggested clonal diversity may be underestimated. Baseline testing showed seropositivity in only six or seven AZD1222 recipients. Unmutated variant regions are reportedly the target of nearly half of TCRs that are spike-specific. Repertoires were sampled only after the peak T cell response.

CDR1 is LNHDA and CDR2 is SQIVND in the germline V gene (reference sequence). This CDR3 is 16 amino acids long. The V end lost 5 bases, the J end lost 0 bases, and 14 bases lay between the germline ends. Here immunoSEQ multiplex PCR was the method, and the copy in TCRdb shows in-frame clones only, minus some. The sample shows about 140,000 clones, about 90% of them seen only once. Worth noting for this clone: Its specificity is unknown.

This sample comprised peripheral blood, obtained 28 days after the second AZD1222 dose. The TCR originated in an adult who received the AZD1222 COVID-19 vaccine. This chain links TRBV19 with TRBJ2-1; D possibly corresponds to TRBD1 (5 bases). The chain's CDR3 is CASSPAGASSYNEQFF. The DNA for the CDR3 is TGTGCCAGTAGTCCTGCTGGGGCTAGCTCCTACAATGAGCAGTTCTTC.